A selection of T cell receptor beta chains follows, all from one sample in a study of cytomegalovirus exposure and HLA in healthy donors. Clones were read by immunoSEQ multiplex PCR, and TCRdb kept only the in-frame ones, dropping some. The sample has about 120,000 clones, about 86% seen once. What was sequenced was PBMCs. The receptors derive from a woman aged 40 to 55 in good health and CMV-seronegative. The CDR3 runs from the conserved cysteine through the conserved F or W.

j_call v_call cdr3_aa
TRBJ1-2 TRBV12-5 CASGLGQGGNYGYTF
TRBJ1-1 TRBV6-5 CASSTSGIEAFF
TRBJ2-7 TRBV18 CASSPEVVSYEQYF
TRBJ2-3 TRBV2 CARGEGRYTQYF
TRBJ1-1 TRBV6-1 CASTGPGRGGTEAFF
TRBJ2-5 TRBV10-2 CASSERGLAGVFEQYF
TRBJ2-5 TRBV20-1 CSARSAREQYF
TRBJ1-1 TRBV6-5 CASSRGQGEAFF
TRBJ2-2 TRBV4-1 CASSQSPTGALTGELFF
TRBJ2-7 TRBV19 CASSMGTGGTYEQYF
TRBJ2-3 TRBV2 CASSETSGIIGDTQYF
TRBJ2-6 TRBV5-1 CASRVNTGGANVLTF
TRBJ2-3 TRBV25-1 CASSLAGETDTQYF
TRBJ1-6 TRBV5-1 CASSLEQTNSPLHF
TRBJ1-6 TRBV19 CASSMGQGARDSPLHF
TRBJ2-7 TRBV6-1 CASSDLRQIYEQYF
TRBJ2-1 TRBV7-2 CASSLAASGRKSYNEQFF
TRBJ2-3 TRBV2 CASSYGSGDPSTDTQYF
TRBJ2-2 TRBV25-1 CASSEGFRDREVGGELFF
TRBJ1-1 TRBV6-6 CASSYSSGATEAFF
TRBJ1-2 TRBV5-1 CASSFGGDYGYTF
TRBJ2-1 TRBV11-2 CASSLVGDNEQFF
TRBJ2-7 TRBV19 CASSIIPPTSGRSYEQYF
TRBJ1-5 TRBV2 CASRADQPQHF
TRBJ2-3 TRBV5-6 CASSLAGTSADTQYF
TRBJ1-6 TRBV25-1 CASSPWGLGSPLHF
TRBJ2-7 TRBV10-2 CASSEAQRGAPSYEQYF
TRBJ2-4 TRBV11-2 CASSSLDRGGNIQYF
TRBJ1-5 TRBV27 CASSLWAGTGVGQPQHF
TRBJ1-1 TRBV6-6 CASSRQGNTEAFF
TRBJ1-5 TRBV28 CASSFLDRGKDQPQHF
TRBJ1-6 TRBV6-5 CASSASGNSPLHF
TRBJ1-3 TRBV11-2 CASSHYLGTDSGNTIYF
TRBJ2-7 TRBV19 CASRDRANEQYF
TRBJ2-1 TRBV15 CATSRTSGYNEQFF
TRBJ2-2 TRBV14 CASRPGQDYTGELFF
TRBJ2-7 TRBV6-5 CASSPDISYEQYF
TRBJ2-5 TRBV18 CASSPTSQETQYF
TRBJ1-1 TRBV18 CASSPPPGHGAFEAFF
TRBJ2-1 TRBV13 CASSLGPGGGLAAYNEQFF
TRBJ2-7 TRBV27 CASRHNFGTGGTYEQYF
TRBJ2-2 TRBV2 CASRPHLAAGGDTGELFF
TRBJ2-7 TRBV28 CASSSSFGEQYF
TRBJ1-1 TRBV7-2 CASSALEGTGAPEAFF
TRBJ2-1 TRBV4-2 CASSQEASGSSYNEQFF
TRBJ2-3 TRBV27 CASSLGTDRRDTQYF
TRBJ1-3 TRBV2 CASSDRTGTGNTIYF
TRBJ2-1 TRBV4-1 CASSPRLISGGSYNEQFF
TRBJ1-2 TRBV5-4 CASSLDLSGGEGYTF
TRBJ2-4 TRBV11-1 CASSLAGGQGHIQYF
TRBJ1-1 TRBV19 CASSISGQAPEAFF
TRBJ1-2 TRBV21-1 CASRRPGRSDGYTF
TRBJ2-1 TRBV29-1 CSVEVAGGLF
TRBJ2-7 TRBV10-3 CAIRGTENYYEQYF
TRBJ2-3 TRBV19 CASSRDGEWRGGYVSTQYF
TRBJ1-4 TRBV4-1 CASSQTPTGTNEKLFF
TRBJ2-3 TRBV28 CASRPRTGVGKTDTQYF